This TCR beta chain was captured by sequencing in a study of T cells after posttransplantation cyclophosphamide listed by TCRdb under 2016. General notes on the study: Using TRB sequencing, the study followed how the T cell repertoire rebuilt after myeloablative bone marrow transplantation with posttransplantation cyclophosphamide given as GVHD prophylaxis. Antigen receptor sequencing covered samples from a few dozen PTCy-treated patients and approximately 15 of their related bone marrow donors. Blood from every one of the 30 to 35 PTCy patients who had 1-year posttransplant specimens underwent TRB sequencing. In 3 patients, TRB sequencing was also performed on up to roughly 3 more blood samples taken 2 to 5.2 years after transplant, and in a handful of patients, pretransplant blood was also TRB-sequenced. TRA and TRB clonality were tightly correlated in several samples, so subsequent TCR analyses focused on TRB only. Public TRB sequences were searched against a database of over 3,600 sequences associated with responses to pathogens, tumor antigens, self-antigens and alloantigens. Overall study results and their limits: The TRB repertoires of T cells infiltrating skin or GI tract showed only limited overlap with the TRB repertoires of T cells in blood. Donor-recipient similarity was low at 1-2 months but increased during the first year, and donor CD8+ memory clones often dominated later blood repertoires. Across 45 or so patients, TRB clonality was highly associated with recipient CMV seropositivity and CMV reactivation, and PTCy diversity was similar to diversity in CNI/methotrexate controls.

TRB sequencing was run on genomic DNA with either the immunoSEQ assay at survey resolution or the hsTCRB kit. The paper's processing steps were these. The immunoSEQ software was used for initial read processing, and the LymphoSeq R package was used for repertoire analyses. Clonality was computed as 1 minus normalized Shannon entropy, and a Gini coefficient was also calculated for each TRB dataset. To infer phenotypes in unsorted samples, TRB sequences from sorted subsets of the recipient or donor were mapped onto unsorted samples from the same recipient. In its TCRdb copy, this immuneACCESS table keeps in-frame sequences only and misses some clones. Where compared with another copy, unresolved V genes explain less than half of these, and the others have no known cause. V, J and clone size are taken as reported in that table, and D and trimming were inferred from the DNA itself. The sample table lists tens of thousands of clones, approximately 76% of them with a count of one. The top ten clones comprise about 0.7% of the sample.

About this clone: Its recognized antigen is unknown. No quality values exist for individual bases; no much larger clone is one base distant.

Related bone marrow donors provided peripheral blood samples on the day of marrow donation. Peripheral blood and bone marrow mononuclear cells were isolated by Ficoll-Hypaque density centrifugation and cryopreserved. FACS on a FACSAria II was used to sort CD4+ and CD8+ T cells, including the naive and memory subsets. The CDR3 holds 15 amino acids from the cysteine to the phenylalanine. Just CDR3 DNA is preserved here, 45 bases in frame from base 1. Ends trimmed: V by 4 bases, J by 2 bases; bases unmatched to a gene: 7. From the germline V gene, CDR1 is MDHEN and CDR2 is SYDVKM. Sequenced material: memory CD4+ T cells sorted from PBMCs. This receptor was obtained from an older woman in good health, CMV-negative, and a related stem cell transplant donor. Here the chain combines TRBV28 and TRBJ1-2, with 7 bases aligning to TRBD1. The CDR3 corresponds to CASSYGDRVNYGYTF. The nucleotide sequence is TGTGCCAGCAGTTATGGGGACAGAGTAAACTATGGCTACACCTTC.